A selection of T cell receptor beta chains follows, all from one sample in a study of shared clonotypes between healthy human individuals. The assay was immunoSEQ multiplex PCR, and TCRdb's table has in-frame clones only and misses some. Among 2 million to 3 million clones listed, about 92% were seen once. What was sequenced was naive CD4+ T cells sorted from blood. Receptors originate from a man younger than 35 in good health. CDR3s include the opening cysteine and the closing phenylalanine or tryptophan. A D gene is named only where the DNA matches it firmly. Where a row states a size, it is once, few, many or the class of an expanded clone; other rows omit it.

CDR3: CASSRGTVVLTDTQYF
DNA: TGTGCCAGCAGCCGAGGGACAGTCGTCCTCACAGATACGCAGTATTTT
J: TRBJ2-3
V: TRBV7-9
size: .
D: TRBD1

CDR3: CASSTQRVDTEAFF
DNA: TGTGCCAGTAGTACACAGAGGGTCGACACTGAAGCTTTCTTT
J: TRBJ1-1
V: TRBV19
size: .
D: .

CDR3: CASSEGLAGGNEQFF
DNA: TGTGCCAGCAGTGAGGGACTAGCGGGAGGGAATGAGCAGTTCTTC
J: TRBJ2-1
V: TRBV6-1
size: .
D: TRBD2

CDR3: CASSPGGLAASYEQYF
DNA: TGCGCCAGCAGCCCGGGAGGACTAGCGGCCTCCTACGAGCAGTACTTC
J: TRBJ2-7
V: TRBV5-1
size: .
D: TRBD2

CDR3: CASSVRDRGYETQYF
DNA: TGTGCCAGCAGCGTTAGGGACAGGGGGTACGAGACCCAGTACTTC
J: TRBJ2-5
V: TRBV5-4
size: .
D: TRBD1

CDR3: CASSLGTVHHF
DNA: TGTGCCAGCAGCTTAGGGACAGTACACCACTTT
J: TRBJ1-6
V: TRBV7-2
size: .
D: .

CDR3: CASSLRTGETGELFF
DNA: TGCGCCAGCAGCTTAAGGACAGGGGAAACCGGGGAGCTGTTTTTT
J: TRBJ2-2
V: TRBV5-1
size: .
D: TRBD1

CDR3: CAVTTGNGRRPFNYTF
DNA: TGTGCCGTCACGACAGGAAACGGACGACGGCCCTTCAACTACACCTTC
J: TRBJ1-2
V: TRBV10-3
size: .
D: .

CDR3: CASRIGGTEAFF
DNA: TGTGCCAGCAGAATCGGGGGGACTGAAGCTTTCTTT
J: TRBJ1-1
V: TRBV6-1
size: .
D: .

CDR3: CASSSRGRGTEAFF
DNA: TGTGCCAGCAGTTCCAGGGGGCGCGGCACTGAAGCTTTCTTT
J: TRBJ1-1
V: TRBV6-5
size: .
D: TRBD1

CDR3: CASSQDGIELGGSEAFF
DNA: TGCGCCAGCAGCCAAGACGGAATCGAATTAGGTGGATCGGAAGCTTTCTTT
J: TRBJ1-1
V: TRBV4-3
size: .
D: .

CDR3: CASSLETSGSFEQFF
DNA: TGTGCCAGCAGTTTGGAGACTAGCGGGAGTTTTGAGCAGTTCTTC
J: TRBJ2-1
V: TRBV28
size: .
D: TRBD2

CDR3: CASRIPGADTQYF
DNA: TGTGCCAGCAGAATTCCGGGGGCAGATACGCAGTATTTT
J: TRBJ2-3
V: TRBV6-5
size: .
D: .

CDR3: CASSGTGGGTEAFF
DNA: TGCGCCAGCAGCGGAACAGGGGGAGGAACTGAAGCTTTCTTT
J: TRBJ1-1
V: TRBV5-1
size: .
D: TRBD1

CDR3: CASSDYQTGGVYGYTF
DNA: TGTGCCAGCAGCGATTACCAAACAGGGGGCGTCTATGGCTACACCTTC
J: TRBJ1-2
V: TRBV28
size: .
D: TRBD1

CDR3: CASSDWGNFPDTQYF
DNA: TGTGCCAGCAGTGACTGGGGGAATTTCCCAGATACGCAGTATTTT
J: TRBJ2-3
V: TRBV2
size: .
D: .

CDR3: CASSYSTGGHPKKQYF
DNA: TGTGCCAGCAGTTACTCGACAGGGGGCCATCCTAAGAAGCAGTACTTC
J: TRBJ2-7
V: TRBV6-5
size: .
D: TRBD1

CDR3: CASSVGASGGLTDTQYF
DNA: TGTGCCAGCAGCGTAGGAGCTAGCGGGGGACTCACAGATACGCAGTATTTT
J: TRBJ2-3
V: TRBV9
size: .
D: TRBD2

CDR3: CASRTGIDYGYTF
DNA: TGTGCCAGCAGAACCGGGATCGATTATGGCTACACCTTC
J: TRBJ1-2
V: TRBV6-1
size: .
D: .

CDR3: CASSFSTSLGQFF
DNA: TGTGCCAGCAGCTTTTCGACTAGCCTGGGGCAGTTCTTC
J: TRBJ2-1
V: TRBV7-2
size: .
D: TRBD2

CDR3: CASSFSLWVRVYNEQFF
DNA: TGTGCCAGTAGTTTCTCACTCTGGGTAAGGGTCTACAATGAGCAGTTCTTC
J: TRBJ2-1
V: TRBV19
size: .
D: .

CDR3: CSVRDSSNEKLFF
DNA: TGCAGCGTCAGAGACAGTAGTAATGAAAAACTGTTTTTT
J: TRBJ1-4
V: TRBV29-1
size: once
D: .

CDR3: CASSEGGRDYTEAFF
DNA: TGTGCCAGCAGTGAAGGGGGCAGGGACTACACTGAAGCTTTCTTT
J: TRBJ1-1
V: TRBV2
size: few
D: .

CDR3: CASSPFAASGSTGELFF
DNA: TGTGCCAGCAGCCCTTTCGCGGCTAGCGGGAGCACCGGGGAGCTGTTTTTT
J: TRBJ2-2
V: TRBV11-2
size: .
D: TRBD2

CDR3: CASSNRAINEKLFF
DNA: TGTGCCAGTAGTAATCGGGCGATTAATGAAAAACTGTTTTTT
J: TRBJ1-4
V: TRBV19
size: once
D: .

CDR3: CASSLGQGIRTDTQYF
DNA: TGTGCCAGCAGCTTGGGGCAGGGGATACGGACAGATACGCAGTATTTT
J: TRBJ2-3
V: TRBV5-6
size: .
D: .

CDR3: CASGLVGEAFF
DNA: TGTGCTAGTGGTTTAGTCGGGGAAGCTTTCTTT
J: TRBJ1-1
V: TRBV12-5
size: few
D: .